These 32 T cell receptor beta chains were sequenced from one sample in a study of T cell repertoires in cytomegalovirus infection. TCRdb recomputed calls from the reads with MiXCR, one row per CDR3 protein. Of around 170,000 distinct CDR3 sequences listed, 13% to 15% are singletons. The specimen was PBMCs. These receptors all stem from a human donor in good health (CMV status not recorded). Some clones in this sample may be carry-over from other donors' samples.

This clonotype was recorded a few times. This chain connects TRBV15 to TRBJ1-5; 9 bases line up with TRBD1. V gave up 0 bases and J gave up 4 bases; unmatched junction bases: 4. There are 16 residues in the CDR3. Germline CDR1 and CDR2: LNHNV and YYDKDF (reference sequence). The DNA for the CDR3 is TGTGCCACCAGCAGAGATGAGGACAGGGGAAATCAGCCCCAGCATTTT. Translation: CATSRDEDRGNQPQHF.

The V gene is TRBV20-1, the J gene TRBJ2-1; TRBD2 matches at 10 bases. The CDR3 is 17 residues long. Germline CDR1 reads DFQATT; CDR2 reads SNEGSKA (reference sequence). The V segment lost 0 bases and the J segment 7 bases; nucleotides outside the gene matches: 12. CDR3 sequence: CSARDRRMGLAWNEQFF. DNA of the CDR3: TGCAGTGCTAGAGATCGTAGGATGGGACTAGCGTGGAATGAGCAGTTCTTC.

V gene TRBV5-6 combines with J gene TRBJ1-5, with a possible D match to TRBD1 (5 bases). The CDR3 runs 14 residues. Germline V gives CDR1 SGHDT, CDR2 YYEEEE. The V gene lost 4 bases and the J gene lost 9 bases, with 17 bases spanning the gap. CDR3 sequence: CASSPNGALGPQHF. The CDR3 DNA is TGTGCCAGCAGCCCGAATGGGGCCTTGGGGCCCCAGCATTTT.

The V and J genes are TRBV5-6 and TRBJ2-5, with D possibly being TRBD2 (5 bases). Trimming took off 1 base at V and 5 bases at J, with 12 bases between the two ends. The CDR3 loop spans 14 amino acids. Germline CDR1 is SGHDT and CDR2 is YYEEEE. DNA of the CDR3: TGTGCCAGCAGCTTGCCCCTCTCGGGGGAGACCCAGTACTTC. Its translation: CASSLPLSGETQYF.

This clonotype appeared many times. The chain couples TRBV7-6 to TRBJ2-3, with 7 bases that match TRBD1. Germline loops: CDR1 SGHVS, CDR2 FNYEAQ. The CDR3 is 18 residues long. V gave up 5 bases and J gave up 0 bases; unmatched junction bases: 14. CDR3 amino acids: CASSPLGRQGISTDTQYF. In nucleotides, the CDR3 is TGTGCCAGCAGCCCTCTAGGAAGACAGGGAATAAGCACAGATACGCAGTATTTT.

CDR3: CSVETYRFGLTF. CDR3 nucleotides: TGCAGCGTTGAAACCTACAGGTTCGGCCTGACTTTC. The V gene is TRBV29-1, the J gene TRBJ2-6; TRBD1 might be the D (5 bases). Germline CDR1 is SQVTM and CDR2 is ANQGSEA. This CDR3 has 12 residues. Trimming removed 2 bases from V and 15 bases from J, with 14 bases in between. Using reference TRBV29-1 and TRBJ2-6 for the parts outside the CDR3, the full variable domain is SAVISQKPSRDICQRGTSLTIQCQVDSQVTMMFWYRQQPGQSLTLIATANQGSEATYESGFVIDKFPISRPNLTFSTLTVSNMSPEDSSIYLCSVETYRFGLTFGAGSRLTVL.

This clonotype was seen only a few times. The J gene is TRBJ2-1, the V gene TRBV12-5, with D unresolved. V was pared by 3 bases and J by 1 base, with 4 bases between. Per germline, CDR1 LGHNT and CDR2 FRNRAP. The CDR3 has 13 residues. The CDR3 loop is CASGFGSYNEQFF. DNA of the CDR3: TGTGCTAGTGGTTTTGGGTCCTACAATGAGCAGTTCTTC.

The chain joins TRBV4-3 to TRBJ1-1, with D possibly TRBD1 on 5 matching bases. Germline CDR1 is LGHNA and CDR2 is YSLEER. The CDR3 is 15 amino acids. Trimming shortened V by 0 bases and J by 5 bases, and 13 bases separated the two germline ends. The CDR3 region is CASSQDPGPGTEAFF. Here the CDR3 DNA reads TGCGCCAGCAGCCAAGATCCAGGGCCGGGGACTGAAGCTTTCTTT.

The sample holds many counts of this clonotype. The V gene is TRBV7-2, the J gene TRBJ1-4, with D maybe TRBD1 (5 bases). CDR1 and CDR2 (germline): SGHTA, FQGNSA. The V gene lost 7 bases and the J gene lost 0 bases, with 12 bases spanning the gap. This CDR3 is built from 15 residues. The CDR3 spells CASTWGGATNEKLFF. Here the CDR3 DNA reads TGTGCCAGCACATGGGGGGGAGCAACTAATGAAAAACTGTTTTTT.

This chain uses TRBV29-1 with TRBJ2-2, with 9 bases lining up with TRBD1. After removal of 4 bases from V and 6 bases from J, the junction contained 15 bases not matched to a gene. Germline V gene sequence: CDR1 SQVTM, CDR2 ANQGSEA. The CDR3 totals 17 residues. The CDR3, as DNA: TGCAGCGTTGCGGTACTCCCGGACAGGGGACGATCCGGGGAGCTGTTTTTT. Protein product: CSVAVLPDRGRSGELFF.

The chain couples TRBV7-4 to TRBJ1-6; D gene ambiguous. V was shortened by 5 bases and J by 9 bases, with 11 bases between the two germline ends. Germline-derived CDR1 and CDR2 are SGHVT and SQSDAQ. This CDR3 region has 13 residues. The CDR3 nucleotides are TGTGCCAGCAGCCTGCTGTCGGGTTCACCCCTCCACTTT. This sequence encodes CASSLLSGSPLHF.

The chain uses TRBV24-1 and TRBJ2-1, with a possible D match to TRBD1 (7 bases). The CDR3 is 16 amino acids. V shed 3 bases and J shed 7 bases, with 18 bases lying between them. Germline CDR1 reads KGHDR; CDR2 reads SFDVKD. CDR3 DNA sequence: TGTGCCACCAGTGATCTTTCCCTGACAGGGAGGAATGAGCAGTTCTTC. Translated, it gives CATSDLSLTGRNEQFF.

The chain couples TRBV27 to TRBJ1-4, with D tentatively TRBD1 (6 bases). Per the germline V gene, CDR1 is MNHEY and CDR2 is SMNVEV (reference sequence). The CDR3 contains 15 residues. Between the trimmed V and J ends, which lost 1 base and 3 bases, there was a span of 9 bases. CDR3 protein: CASSLYGQPNEKLFF. The CDR3 DNA sequence: TGTGCCAGCAGTTTATATGGACAGCCTAATGAAAAACTGTTTTTT.

The table lists this clonotype with many counts. The chain recombines TRBV2 with TRBJ2-5, with 7 bases matching TRBD1. V dropped 4 bases and J dropped 4; count of bases not matched to a gene: 9. Per germline, CDR1 SNHLY and CDR2 FYNNEI. This CDR3 has 15 amino acids. The CDR3 reads CASSGPTGAGETQYF. In DNA, the CDR3 is TGTGCCAGCAGTGGACCAACAGGGGCCGGAGAGACCCAGTACTTC.

This clonotype has ten or more counts. The J gene is TRBJ1-6, the V gene TRBV11-2, with a weak D call TRBD1 (6 bases). CDR3 length: 14 residues. V was shortened by 5 bases and J by 10 bases, with 15 bases between the two germline ends. Germline V gives CDR1 SGHAT, CDR2 FQNNGV. As DNA, the CDR3 is TGTGCCAGCAGCCTCCAGGGGATCGAATCACCCCTCCACTTT. Protein: CASSLQGIESPLHF.

Many counts were recorded for this clonotype. The chain carries TRBV14 and TRBJ1-6, with a tentative D call TRBD1 (5 bases). The CDR3 runs to 16 residues. V dropped 2 bases and J dropped 0 bases, with 8 bases sitting between them. Germline values: CDR1 SGHDN, CDR2 FVKESK. CDR3 amino acids: CASSQPGSSYNSPLHF. The CDR3 region has the DNA TGTGCCAGCAGCCAACCAGGGAGCTCCTATAATTCACCCCTCCACTTT.

This clonotype has a count of ten or more. This sequence joins TRBV14 and TRBJ2-3; the D call may be TRBD1 or TRBD2 (5 bases each). Germline V gene lookup returns CDR1 SGHDN and CDR2 FVKESK. V dropped 4 bases and J dropped 0 bases, with 17 bases sitting between them. The CDR3 length is 17 residues. CDR3 sequence: CASSRGVMRVSTDTQYF. As DNA, the CDR3 is TGTGCCAGCAGCCGAGGGGTCATGCGGGTGAGCACAGATACGCAGTATTTT.

This clonotype was counted ten times or more. The rearrangement joins TRBV7-6 to TRBJ2-2; D is undetermined. CDR3 length equals 13 residues. V lost 1 base and J lost 6, with 6 bases in between. CDR1 is SGHVS and CDR2 is FNYEAQ in the germline V gene. The CDR3, as DNA: TGTGCCAGCAGCTTAGGGGAATCCGGGGAGCTGTTTTTT. It encodes CASSLGESGELFF.

This clonotype was counted at least ten times. The rearrangement uses TRBV6-2 or TRBV6-3 and TRBJ2-5; D uncertain. CDR3 length equals 12 residues. Trimming pared 6 bases from V and 4 bases from J, leaving 9 bases between. Germline V gene sequence: CDR1 MNHEY, CDR2 SVGEGT. The CDR3 DNA is TGTGCCAGCAGCACATCCGCAGAGACCCAGTACTTC. This codes for CASSTSAETQYF.

This chain uses TRBV28 with TRBJ1-4; 12 bases are shared with TRBD1. V lost 3 bases to trimming and J lost 8 bases; unmatched junction nucleotides: 4. The CDR3 covers 15 residues. The germline CDR1 and CDR2 sequences are MDHEN and SYDVKM. The CDR3 sequence is CASSLGQGALEKLFF. The CDR3 bases are TGTGCCAGCAGTTTGGGACAGGGGGCATTAGAAAAACTGTTTTTT. The full variable domain, in which reference TRBV28 and TRBJ1-4 provide the parts outside the CDR3, is DVKVTQSSRYLVKRTGEKVFLECVQDMDHENMFWYRQDPGLGLRLIYFSYDVKMKEKGDIPEGYSVSREKKERFSLILESASTNQTSMYLCASSLGQGALEKLFFGSGTQLSVL.

This clonotype was seen repeatedly, ten times or more. CDR3 sequence: CASSLALGTRGKETQYF. In DNA, the CDR3 is TGTGCCAGCAGCTTAGCTCTCGGGACAAGGGGAAAAGAGACCCAGTACTTC. The gene calls are TRBV7-6 and TRBJ2-5; a possible D gene is TRBD1 (6 bases). CDR1 is SGHVS, CDR2 FNYEAQ, per germline. Trimming pared 0 bases from V and 3 bases from J, leaving 17 bases between. The CDR3 is 17 amino acids. Combining the CDR3 with reference TRBV7-6 and TRBJ2-5 gives the whole variable domain GAGVSQSPRYKVTKRGQDVALRCDPISGHVSLYWYRQALGQGPEFLTYFNYEAQQDKSGLPNDRFSAERPEGSISTLTIQRTEQRDSAMYRCASSLALGTRGKETQYFGPGTRLLVL.

This clonotype has at least ten counts. This sequence joins TRBV11-2 and TRBJ2-5, with D possibly being TRBD2 (6 bases). V shed 0 bases and J shed 5 bases, with 13 bases lying between them. Per germline, CDR1 SGHAT and CDR2 FQNNGV. The CDR3 is 15 residues long. In DNA form, the CDR3 reads TGTGCCAGCAGCTTAGACGGGGGAATCGAGGAGACCCAGTACTTC. Its protein product is CASSLDGGIEETQYF.

This sequence joins TRBV19 and TRBJ2-5; D is unresolved. Germline loops: CDR1 LNHDA, CDR2 SQIVND (reference sequence). The CDR3 is made up of 13 amino acids. V gave up 5 bases and J gave up 4 bases, with 11 bases separating them. CDR3 loop: CASSDLPRETQYF. DNA for the CDR3: TGTGCCAGTAGTGACTTGCCCCGAGAGACCCAGTACTTC.

This clonotype was found many times. V and J are TRBV7-9 and TRBJ1-1; TRBD1 aligns across 9 bases. With V trimmed by 9 bases and J by 4 bases, 12 bases remained unmatched. Germline V gives CDR1 SEHNR, CDR2 FQNEAQ (reference sequence). CDR3 length: 15 residues. CDR3 coding DNA: TGTGCCAGTCAACTAGAAACAGGGGGCGGCACTGAAGCTTTCTTT. Its protein is CASQLETGGGTEAFF.

The chain is built from TRBV14 and TRBJ2-1; D possibly corresponds to TRBD1 (6 bases). This CDR3 region has 13 residues. Germline lookup yields CDR1 SGHDN and CDR2 FVKESK. Trimming left V 7 bases short and J 6 bases short, with 13 bases between. The CDR3 loop is CASNRVWGNEQFF. In DNA, the CDR3 is TGTGCCAGCAACAGGGTATGGGGCAATGAGCAGTTCTTC.

This clonotype was recorded at least ten times. The chain links TRBV20-1 to TRBJ2-2; 8 nucleotides agree with TRBD1. This CDR3 has 13 residues. The V and J ends lost 6 bases and 6 bases, in that order; junction bases with no gene match: 6. Germline lookup yields CDR1 DFQATT and CDR2 SNEGSKA (reference sequence). CDR3 bases: TGCAGTGCAAGGAGACAGGGGCCCGGGGAGCTGTTTTTT. It is translated as CSARRQGPGELFF.

This clonotype was counted many times. The chain uses TRBV7-9 and TRBJ1-1; D gene unclear. Germline V CDR1 and CDR2: SEHNR, FQNEAQ (reference sequence). Trimming shortened V by 3 bases and J by 0 bases, and 2 bases separated the two germline ends. CDR3 length: 12 amino acids. The CDR3 here is CASSLMNTEAFF. In DNA, the CDR3 is TGTGCCAGCAGCTTGATGAACACTGAAGCTTTCTTT.

The chain is built from TRBV6-1 and TRBJ1-1; D not resolved. The CDR3 extends over 12 amino acids. V lost 6 bases and J 3 bases, leaving 8 bases between the germline ends. Germline V lookup: CDR1 MNHNS, CDR2 SASEGT. The CDR3 nucleotides are TGTGCCAGCAGCCTAATATACACTGAAGCTTTCTTT. Its protein is CASSLIYTEAFF.

The sample holds many counts of this clonotype. V usage is TRBV4-1 and J usage is TRBJ2-7; TRBD2 agrees at 9 bases. Germline V CDR1 and CDR2: MGHRA, YSYEKL. Trimming removed 2 bases from V and 7 bases from J; junction bases left unmatched: 6. The CDR3 loop spans 14 amino acids. The CDR3 spells CASSQPSGATEQYF. The CDR3, as DNA: TGCGCCAGCAGCCAACCTAGCGGGGCTACGGAGCAGTACTTC.

The genes are TRBV20-1 and TRBJ2-7; D remains unclear. Germline V gene sequence: CDR1 DFQATT, CDR2 SNEGSKA (reference sequence). V was pared by 2 bases and J by 6 bases, with 11 bases between. The CDR3 runs 12 residues. Here the CDR3 reads CSARSVEREQYF. The CDR3 bases are TGCAGTGCTAGATCAGTTGAACGCGAGCAGTACTTC.

This clonotype was detected a few times. The V call is TRBV7-9, the J call TRBJ2-7; maybe TRBD2 (6 bases). Germline CDR1 and CDR2: SEHNR and FQNEAQ (reference sequence). The CDR3 consists of 12 residues. V was shortened by 4 bases and J by 6 bases, with 10 bases between the two germline ends. CDR3 amino acids: CASSSLASEQYF. Here the CDR3 DNA reads TGTGCCAGCAGCTCCCTAGCGAGCGAGCAGTACTTC. The full variable domain, completed using reference TRBV7-9 and TRBJ2-7, is DTGVSQNPRHKITKRGQNVTFRCDPISEHNRLYWYRQTLGQGPEFLTYFQNEAQLEKSRLLSDRFSAERPKGSFSTLEIQRTEQGDSAMYLCASSSLASEQYFGPGTRLTVT.

This clonotype was recorded at least ten times. The chain joins TRBV6-5 to TRBJ2-6, with D perhaps matching TRBD2 (8 bases). Germline loops: CDR1 MNHEY, CDR2 SVGAGI. The CDR3 runs to 19 residues. Between the trimmed V and J ends, which lost 7 bases and 0 bases, there was a span of 22 bases. CDR3 nucleotides: TGTGCCAGCACCTACCCGGGGGGGACAGACATCTCTGGGGCCAACGTCCTGACTTTC. It encodes CASTYPGGTDISGANVLTF.